Following are 14 T cell receptor beta chains from one sample sequenced in a study of T cell repertoires in cytomegalovirus infection. What these receptors recognize is not known. A single record per CDR3 protein comes from TCRdb applying MiXCR to the reads. This sample has about 830,000 distinct CDR3 sequences, with 30% to 35% found just once. Source: cultured CD8+ T cells from PBMCs, taken from culture after CMV antigen stimulation. The receptors were gathered from a human donor in good health (CMV status not recorded). Some clones in this sample may be carry-over from other donors' samples.

J is TRBJ2-1 and V is TRBV7-6, with D perhaps being TRBD1 or TRBD2 (6 bases each). The V end lost 3 bases, the J end lost 0 bases, and 18 bases lay between the germline ends. The CDR3 contains 18 residues. The germline V gene has CDR1 SGHVS and CDR2 FNYEAQ. The CDR3 spells CASSLGGSAPNSYNEQFF. In DNA, the CDR3 is TGTGCCAGCAGCTTGGGGGGCAGCGCTCCGAACTCCTACAATGAGCAGTTCTTC.

About this clonotype itself: A read error may account for a junction end that differs from germline. The J gene is TRBJ2-1, the V gene TRBV11-1, with 9 nucleotides matching TRBD2. Looked up from germline, CDR1 is SGHAT and CDR2 is FQDESV (reference sequence). CDR3 size: 16 residues. The CDR3 loop is CVSSPTSGFTYNEQFF. CDR3 bases: TGTGTCAGCAGCCCGACTAGCGGATTCACCTACAATGAGCAGTTCTTC. The full variable domain, completed using reference TRBV11-1 and TRBJ2-1, is EAEVAQSPRYKITEKSQAVAFWCDPISGHATLYWYRQILGQGPELLVQFQDESVVDDSQLPKDRFSAERLKGVDSTLKIQPAELGDSAMYLCVSSPTSGFTYNEQFFGPGTRLTVL.

This clonotype was seen a handful of times. This chain connects TRBV7-8 to TRBJ2-2, with 9 nucleotides matching TRBD2. Trimming took 1 base from V and 7 from J; bases not matched to a gene: 16. CDR1 is SGHVS, CDR2 FQNEAQ, per germline. This CDR3 spans 19 amino acids. The CDR3 here is CASSLGSLRLAGPDGELFF. CDR3 bases: TGTGCCAGCAGCTTAGGTTCCCTTAGGCTAGCGGGGCCCGACGGGGAGCTGTTTTTT.

V gene TRBV27 combines with J gene TRBJ1-2, with D perhaps TRBD1 (5 bases). The V gene's germline CDR1 is MNHEY and CDR2 SMNVEV (reference sequence). CDR3 length equals 14 residues. With 5 bases removed from V and 8 bases from J, the gap between germline ends came to 18 bases. The CDR3 spells CASSPVRGSGGYTF. Here the CDR3 DNA reads TGTGCCAGCAGTCCGGTTCGGGGGTCAGGAGGCTACACCTTC.

This clonotype was found many times. The genes are TRBV7-8 and TRBJ2-5, with TRBD2 identical over 8 bases. The CDR3 is made up of 16 amino acids. Trimming removed 1 base from V and 2 bases from J; junction bases left unmatched: 6. CDR1 and CDR2 from the germline V gene are SGHVS and FQNEAQ. CDR3 region: CASSLVSGLAQETQYF. For the CDR3, the DNA is TGTGCCAGCAGCTTAGTATCAGGACTAGCACAAGAGACCCAGTACTTC. Complete variable domain (other parts from reference TRBV7-8 and TRBJ2-5): GAGVSQSPRYKVAKRGQDVALRCDPISGHVSLFWYQQALGQGPEFLTYFQNEAQLDKSGLPSDRFFAERPEGSVSTLKIQRTQQEDSAVYLCASSLVSGLAQETQYFGPGTRLLVL.

The chain couples TRBV7-9 to TRBJ2-3; TRBD2 agrees at 7 bases. With 5 bases clipped from V and 6 bases from J, the junction kept 5 bases outside the gene matches. The length of the CDR3 is 13 residues. Germline V lookup: CDR1 SEHNR, CDR2 FQNEAQ (reference sequence). CDR3 sequence (DNA): TGTGCCAGCAGCCCCTTGGGGGGGGATACGCAGTATTTT. Encoded protein: CASSPLGGDTQYF.

The gene calls are TRBV11-3 and TRBJ2-7, with 7 positions matching TRBD1. V dropped 5 bases and J dropped 9; count of bases not matched to a gene: 10. CDR1 and CDR2 from the germline V gene are SGHNT and YENEEA. This CDR3 has 13 residues. CDR3 protein: CASSAGTAARQYF. Here the CDR3 DNA reads TGTGCCAGCAGCGCAGGGACAGCGGCGAGGCAGTACTTC.

V and J are TRBV12-3 or TRBV12-4 and TRBJ1-1; TRBD1 matches at 7 bases. This CDR3 comprises 15 residues. The V segment lost 5 bases and the J segment 1 base; nucleotides outside the gene matches: 7. Here the CDR3 reads CASSTTTGRNTEAFF. As DNA, the CDR3 is TGTGCCAGCAGTACGACGACAGGGAGGAACACTGAAGCTTTCTTT.

This clonotype was detected only a few times. The J gene is TRBJ1-1, the V gene TRBV19; D is ambiguous. The CDR3 covers 15 residues. CDR1 LNHDA and CDR2 SQIVND come from the germline V gene (reference sequence). The V and J ends lost 5 bases and 0 bases respectively, with 13 bases between them. In DNA, the CDR3 is TGTGCCAGTAGTGCCTATGACCTTTTGAACACTGAAGCTTTCTTT. Translated, it gives CASSAYDLLNTEAFF.

The rearrangement joins TRBV7-3 to TRBJ2-5, with D tentatively TRBD2 (5 bases). Looked up from germline, CDR1 is SGHTA and CDR2 is FQGTGA. V was cut by 0 bases and J by 1 base, with 12 bases left in between. The CDR3 runs 16 residues. CDR3 coding DNA: TGTGCCAGCAGCTTAACCTCGGCAGGAGGCCAAGAGACCCAGTACTTC. Protein: CASSLTSAGGQETQYF.

This clonotype was seen more than once but under ten times. Written as DNA, the CDR3 is TGTGCCAGCAGGGATGATATTAACAGGGTCGTGACGGACACTGAAGCTTTCTTT. Its translation: CASRDDINRVVTDTEAFF. This chain joins TRBV6-1 and TRBJ1-1; D might be TRBD1 (6 bases). The germline gives CDR1 MNHNS, CDR2 SASEGT. The CDR3 is 18 residues long. V was cut by 6 bases and J by 3 bases, with 26 bases left in between.

The chain joins TRBV7-2 to TRBJ2-7; D is undetermined. The ends were cut back, 3 bases at V and 4 bases at J, with 13 bases in the middle. CDR3 length: 14 residues. CDR1 and CDR2 from the germline V gene are SGHTA and FQGNSA. CDR3: CASSFTDVSYEQYF. As DNA, the CDR3 is TGTGCCAGCAGCTTCACTGACGTAAGTTACGAGCAGTACTTC. The full variable domain, in which reference TRBV7-2 and TRBJ2-7 provide the parts outside the CDR3, is GAGVSQSPSNKVTEKGKDVELRCDPISGHTALYWYRQSLGQGLEFLIYFQGNSAPDKSGLPSDRFSAERTGGSVSTLTIQRTQQEDSAVYLCASSFTDVSYEQYFGPGTRLTVT.

The gene calls are TRBV7-9 and TRBJ1-5, with D tentatively TRBD1 (6 bases). Per the germline V gene, CDR1 is SEHNR and CDR2 is FQNEAQ (reference sequence). Trimming stripped 2 bases from V and 5 bases from J, with 13 bases between. The CDR3 has 15 amino acids. CDR3 sequence: CASSLSAGADQPQHF. The CDR3 nucleotides read TGTGCCAGCAGCTTATCTGCAGGGGCGGATCAGCCCCAGCATTTT.

This clonotype was recorded at least ten times. The DNA for the CDR3 is TGTGCCAGCAGCCCGGCCGGCGGGAATTCACCCCTCCACTTT. Residues: CASSPAGGNSPLHF. This chain links TRBV7-9 with TRBJ1-6, with unresolved D. The length of the CDR3 is 14 residues. Germline V gene data show CDR1 as SEHNR and CDR2 as FQNEAQ (reference sequence). The V end was cut by 5 bases, the J end by 7 bases, with 12 bases between.